This entry describes one T cell receptor beta chain. The same CDR3 can be traced to other DNA sequences in this sample. The repertoire was sequenced with immunoSEQ multiplex PCR; TCRdb's copy has only in-frame clones and lacks some. The sample shows 2,100,000 or so clones, nearly 97% of them seen only once. The V gene lost 1 base and the J gene lost 0 bases, with 13 bases spanning the gap. The CDR3 loop spans 16 amino acids. Looked up from germline, CDR1 is MGHRA and CDR2 is YSYEKL. The sample originates from a study of shared clonotypes between healthy human individuals. Both subsets, CD45RA+ naive and CD45RA-negative memory, were split from the CD4+ cells.

The chain has TRBV4-1 and TRBJ2-7; no reliable D call. The sequenced sample consisted of naive CD4+ T cells sorted from blood. This sample's subset: CD45RA+ positively selected. This TCR derives from a man between 18 and 35 years old in good health. DNA for the CDR3: TGCGCCAGCAGCCAAGGTCTAGACCGGTACTCCTACGAGCAGTACTTC. It specifies CASSQGLDRYSYEQYF.